Listed here are 22 T cell receptor beta chains from one sample, sequenced in a study of blood T cell repertoires in COVID-19. Sequenced by immunoSEQ multiplex PCR; TCRdb stores in-frame clones only, minus some. The sample has approximately 290,000 clones, approximately 90% seen once; the top ten hold 2.2%. The sample was peripheral blood. The source is a woman aged 30 to 39 with COVID-19, enrolled during active disease.

This clone appeared a single time. The J gene is TRBJ1-3, the V gene TRBV6-8, with TRBD1 as a possible D gene (6 bases). Trimming left V 8 bases short and J 4 bases short, with 18 bases between. Germline V gives CDR1 MNHGY, CDR2 SAAAGT. The CDR3 has 15 amino acids. The CDR3 nucleotides are TGTGCCAGCCCTGCCAGGGGAAAAGCGGGAAACACCATATATTTT. This codes for CASPARGKAGNTIYF.

This clone is medium-sized within its sample. The V call is TRBV6-1, the J call TRBJ2-3; 12 positions match TRBD2. Germline V gene lookup returns CDR1 MNHNS and CDR2 SASEGT. Losses at the gene ends were 2 bases for V and 4 bases for J; bases not matched to a gene: 1. The CDR3 is 15 amino acids. The CDR3 here is CASSELAGGPDTQYF. CDR3 nucleotide sequence: TGTGCCAGCAGTGAACTAGCGGGAGGGCCAGATACGCAGTATTTT.

This rearrangement joins TRBV5-1 to TRBJ1-3; D is unclear. CDR3 length equals 13 residues. The germline CDR1 and CDR2 sequences are SGHRS and YFSETQ. V was clipped by 4 bases and J by 4 bases, with 9 bases between them. CDR3 DNA sequence: TGCGCCAGCAGCGCAGGTCCCGGAAACACCATATATTTT. Its translation: CASSAGPGNTIYF.

V usage is TRBV5-1 and J usage is TRBJ1-1; TRBD1 might be the D (6 bases). Trimming took off 0 bases at V and 0 bases at J, with 18 bases between the two ends. CDR1 and CDR2 from the germline V gene are SGHRS and YFSETQ. The CDR3 is 18 amino acids. The CDR3 is CASSLALEDRMLNTEAFF. As DNA, the CDR3 is TGCGCCAGCAGCTTGGCCTTAGAAGACAGGATGTTGAACACTGAAGCTTTCTTT.

This chain connects TRBV7-2 to TRBJ1-2, with 8 bases fitting TRBD1. The CDR3 extends over 15 amino acids. Trimming removed 5 bases from V and 5 bases from J; junction bases left unmatched: 10. Germline V gives CDR1 SGHTA, CDR2 FQGNSA. The CDR3 here is CASSPPPGGAYGYTF. The CDR3 bases are TGTGCCAGCAGCCCCCCGCCAGGGGGCGCATATGGCTACACCTTC.

The chain links TRBV5-1 to TRBJ2-7, with 7 nucleotides matching TRBD1. With V trimmed by 4 bases and J by 1 base, 5 bases remained unmatched. The length of the CDR3 is 14 residues. Germline V lookup: CDR1 SGHRS, CDR2 YFSETQ. CDR3 region: CASSNRGQSYEQYF. CDR3 bases: TGCGCCAGCAGCAACAGGGGCCAATCCTACGAGCAGTACTTC.

The chain combines TRBV4-1 with TRBJ2-7; perhaps TRBD1 as D (6 bases). Trimming pared 3 bases from V and 3 bases from J, leaving 9 bases between. Germline V lookup: CDR1 MGHRA, CDR2 YSYEKL. The CDR3 covers 13 residues. The CDR3 coding sequence is TGCGCCAGCAGCCAGACAGGACTCTACGAGCAGTACTTC. This sequence encodes CASSQTGLYEQYF.

The chain employs TRBV19 and TRBJ1-2, with D possibly matching TRBD1 (6 bases). Germline V lookup: CDR1 LNHDA, CDR2 SQIVND (reference sequence). Trimming removed 3 bases at V and 2 bases at J, with 13 bases between. This CDR3 has 15 residues. For the CDR3, the DNA is TGTGCCAGTAGTATGAAGCAGGGACACAACTATGGCTACACCTTC. As protein: CASSMKQGHNYGYTF.

The rearrangement joins TRBV28 to TRBJ1-5, with 11 nucleotides matching TRBD1. Germline V CDR1 and CDR2: MDHEN, SYDVKM. The CDR3 spans 14 residues. The junction had 7 bases not matched to a gene; V was cut back by 10 bases and J by 5 bases. CDR3 coding DNA: TGTGCCACTCTGGGACAGGGGGACCATCAGCCCCAGCATTTT. Residues: CATLGQGDHQPQHF.

This chain links TRBV5-6 with TRBJ1-1; tentative D call: TRBD1 (5 bases). Germline V gives CDR1 SGHDT, CDR2 YYEEEE. V was pared by 2 bases and J by 3 bases, with 11 bases between. The CDR3 is made up of 14 amino acids. DNA for the CDR3: TGTGCCAGCAGCTTCTACCTACAGGACACTGAAGCTTTCTTT. Translating gives CASSFYLQDTEAFF.

The chain is built from TRBV10-3 and TRBJ1-1; the D is unclear. Germline V gene data show CDR1 as ENHRY and CDR2 as SYGVKD. The CDR3 extends over 18 amino acids. The ends were cut back, 0 bases at V and 1 base at J, with 18 bases in the middle. Here the CDR3 DNA reads TGTGCCATCAGTGAGTCAAGTCTCGGTCAGGTGGGGAACACTGAAGCTTTCTTT. This encodes CAISESSLGQVGNTEAFF.

The chain combines TRBV29-1 with TRBJ2-1; 8 bases fit TRBD1. This CDR3 contains 14 residues. Germline trimming cut 1 base from V and 6 bases from J; bases unmatched to any gene: 5. Germline CDR1 and CDR2: SQVTM and ANQGSEA. DNA for the CDR3: TGCAGCGTTGAAGCGCAGGGGGCAGGCAATGAGCAGTTCTTC. Its translation: CSVEAQGAGNEQFF.

The V and J genes are TRBV6-5 and TRBJ2-7; 8 nucleotides align to TRBD1. J lost 1 base, V lost 0 bases, and 5 bases had no gene match. This CDR3 spans 16 amino acids. Germline V CDR1 and CDR2: MNHEY, SVGAGI. The CDR3 sequence: CASSYSLTGGSYEQYF. CDR3 DNA: TGTGCCAGCAGTTACTCCCTAACAGGGGGTTCCTACGAGCAGTACTTC.

The sample holds one count of this clone. The chain employs TRBV7-2 and TRBJ2-7; 8 bases match TRBD2. Unmatched junction bases numbered 12, after V lost 4 bases and J lost 4 bases. Germline loops: CDR1 SGHTA, CDR2 FQGNSA. The length of the CDR3 is 16 residues. CDR3 sequence: CASSSRTSPRSYEQYF. The CDR3 coding sequence is TGTGCCAGCAGCTCTCGGACTAGCCCAAGGTCGTACGAGCAGTACTTC.

V and J are TRBV27 and TRBJ2-7; 8 bases match TRBD2. With V trimmed by 5 bases and J by 9 bases, 21 bases remained unmatched. The CDR3 is 17 amino acids. CDR1 and CDR2 (germline): MNHEY, SMNVEV (reference sequence). The CDR3 DNA follows: TGTGCCAGCAGTGCGAGACTAGCGTCGCGGTCCCTTGGGGCGCAGTACTTC. It codes for CASSARLASRSLGAQYF.

Note on this clone: The same CDR3 can be traced to other DNA sequences in this sample. The chain has TRBV29-1 and TRBJ1-2; 10 bases are a match to TRBD1. The V gene end was trimmed by 6 bases and the J gene end by 4 bases; junction bases not matched to a gene: 5. From germline, CDR1 is SQVTM and CDR2 ANQGSEA. The CDR3 is made up of 13 amino acids. The CDR3 coding sequence is TGCAGCGTGGGGACAGGGGAAGGCTATGGCTACACCTTC. Protein: CSVGTGEGYGYTF.

The chain combines TRBV12-5 with TRBJ2-6; 10 bases line up with TRBD2. Germline loops: CDR1 LGHNT, CDR2 FRNRAP. CDR3 length: 19 residues. V trimming: 4 bases; J trimming: 1 base; junction bases outside the gene matches: 10. The CDR3 is CASGSLAGASLSGANVLTF. CDR3 DNA: TGTGCTAGTGGTTCCCTAGCGGGAGCCAGTTTATCTGGGGCCAACGTCCTGACTTTC.

V and J are TRBV6-5 and TRBJ2-3, with TRBD1 matching over 8 bases. Trimming took 8 bases from V and 8 from J; bases not matched to a gene: 9. The length of the CDR3 is 13 residues. Germline CDR1 is MNHEY and CDR2 is SVGAGI. The CDR3 DNA sequence: TGTGCCAGCTTGGGACAGGCACAGATTACGCAGTATTTT. Translating gives CASLGQAQITQYF.

The genes are TRBV30 and TRBJ1-6, with 9 bases identical to TRBD1. CDR1 is GTSNPN and CDR2 is SVGIG in the germline V gene (reference sequence). The CDR3 is made up of 16 amino acids. After removal of 0 bases from V and 7 bases from J, the junction contained 7 bases not matched to a gene. The DNA for the CDR3 is TGTGCCTGGAGTGTAGGAGGGACAGGGACCAATTCACCCCTCCACTTT. Its protein is CAWSVGGTGTNSPLHF.

V usage is TRBV18 and J usage is TRBJ1-1, with TRBD1 matching 10 bases. CDR3 size: 16 residues. With V trimmed by 2 bases and J by 7 bases, 10 bases remained unmatched. In germline, CDR1 is KGHSH, CDR2 LQKENI. The CDR3 here is CASSPVFSGTGDEAFF. The CDR3 DNA sequence: TGTGCCAGCTCACCAGTCTTTTCCGGGACAGGGGATGAAGCTTTCTTT.

The rearrangement links TRBV6-5 to TRBJ1-5, with D maybe TRBD1 (6 bases). The CDR3 contains 14 residues. Germline V CDR1 and CDR2: MNHEY, SVGAGI. Trimming removed 4 bases from V and 5 bases from J, with 12 bases in between. CDR3 loop: CASSSQGHDQPQHF. CDR3 DNA sequence: TGTGCCAGCAGTTCTCAGGGGCACGATCAGCCCCAGCATTTT.

The CDR3 protein is CASRGQGRYEQYF. The CDR3 region has the DNA TGTGCCAGCAGAGGACAGGGGAGGTACGAGCAGTACTTC. The chain combines TRBV2 with TRBJ2-7; 9 bases match TRBD1. J was trimmed by 4 bases and V by 6 bases; bases with no gene match: 4. CDR3 length: 13 amino acids. Germline lookup yields CDR1 SNHLY and CDR2 FYNNEI.